This T cell receptor (beta chain) is from a study of cytomegalovirus exposure and HLA in healthy donors. PCR was performed using 60 Vbeta and 13 Jbeta primers. Here immunoSEQ multiplex PCR was the method, and the copy in TCRdb shows in-frame clones only, minus some. Of 220,000 or so clones in the sample, more than 60% are singletons; the top ten hold roughly 2%. This CDR3 has 18 residues. V lost 8 bases to trimming and J lost 0 bases, with 23 bases between them. Germline V gene data show CDR1 as MNHEY and CDR2 as SMNVEV (reference sequence). V usage is TRBV27 and J usage is TRBJ1-5; maybe TRBD1 (6 bases). The specimen was PBMCs. This sequence originates from a woman between 25 and 40 years old in good health and CMV-seronegative. CDR3 residues: CASSRVGQVIASNQPQHF. The CDR3 DNA reads as TGTGCCAGCTCGCGCGTGGGACAAGTAATAGCTAGCAATCAGCCCCAGCATTTT.